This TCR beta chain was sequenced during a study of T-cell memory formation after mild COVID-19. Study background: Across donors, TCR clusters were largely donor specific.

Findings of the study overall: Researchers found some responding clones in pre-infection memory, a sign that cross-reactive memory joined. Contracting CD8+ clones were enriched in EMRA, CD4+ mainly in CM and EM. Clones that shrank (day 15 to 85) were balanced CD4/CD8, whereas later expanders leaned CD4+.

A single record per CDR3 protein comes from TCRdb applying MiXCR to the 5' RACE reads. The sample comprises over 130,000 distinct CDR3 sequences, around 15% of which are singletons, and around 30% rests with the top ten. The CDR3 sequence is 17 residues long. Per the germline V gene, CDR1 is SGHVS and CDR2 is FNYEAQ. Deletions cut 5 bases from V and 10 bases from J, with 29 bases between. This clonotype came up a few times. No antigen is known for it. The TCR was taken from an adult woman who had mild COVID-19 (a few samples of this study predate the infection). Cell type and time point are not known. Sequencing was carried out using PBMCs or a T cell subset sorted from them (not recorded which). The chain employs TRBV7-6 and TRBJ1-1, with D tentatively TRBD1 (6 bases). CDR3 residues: CASSPGGQGILSEGAFF. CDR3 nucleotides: TGTGCCAGCAGCCCGGGAGGTCAGGGGATTTTGTCTGAAGGAGCTTTCTTT.